One T cell receptor (beta chain) is described in this entry. The data derive from a study of blood T cells in healthy people across ages. V lost 5 bases to trimming and J lost 1 base, with 8 bases between them. Germline values: CDR1 LGHDT, CDR2 YNNKEL (reference sequence). CDR3 size: 13 residues. Through a sample-barcoded 5' primer and a J-beta primer mix, a second PCR was run for roughly 6 to 11 cycles. Via MiXCR, TCRdb re-called the 5' RACE reads, giving one row per CDR3 protein. Among hundreds of thousands of distinct CDR3 sequences, about 36% were seen once, and the ten largest hold 10% to 15%. The chain carries TRBV3-1 and TRBJ1-1; D call uncertain. Sequencing was carried out using blood. The sequence was obtained from a young man in good health. CDR3 DNA: TGTGCCAGCAGCATGTGGGGGAACACTGAAGCTTTCTTT. It encodes CASSMWGNTEAFF.